The 25 T cell receptor beta chains in this list originate from one sample, sequenced in a study of blood T cell repertoires in COVID-19. Sequencing was performed with immunoSEQ multiplex PCR; in TCRdb, only in-frame clones are kept and a portion is missing. The data show 60,000 or so clones, around 90% seen once. The sample was peripheral blood. These receptors were collected from a human donor with active COVID-19. The donor label of this sample is uncertain.

DNA for the CDR3: TGCGCCAGCAGCGGGACCGGGGACTTCTGGGGGGGTGGCTACACCTTC. Its protein product is CASSGTGDFWGGGYTF. The rearrangement joins TRBV5-1 to TRBJ1-2; a possible D gene is TRBD1 (5 bases). Trimming took off 4 bases at V and 7 bases at J, with 23 bases between the two ends. The CDR3 runs to 16 residues. CDR1 and CDR2 from the germline V gene are SGHRS and YFSETQ.

The V call is TRBV28, the J call TRBJ2-7; no clear D. The CDR3 is 12 amino acids. Deletions cut 7 bases from V and 2 bases from J, with 9 bases between. Germline assignment: CDR1 MDHEN and CDR2 SYDVKM. The CDR3 DNA follows: TGTGCCAGCAATCAGGATGCCTACGAGCAGTACTTC. It encodes CASNQDAYEQYF. Combining the CDR3 with reference TRBV28 and TRBJ2-7 gives the whole variable domain DVKVTQSSRYLVKRTGEKVFLECVQDMDHENMFWYRQDPGLGLRLIYFSYDVKMKEKGDIPEGYSVSREKKERFSLILESASTNQTSMYLCASNQDAYEQYFGPGTRLTVT.

The V gene is TRBV5-6, the J gene TRBJ2-7, with 7 bases that match TRBD2. In germline, CDR1 is SGHDT, CDR2 YYEEEE. V trimming: 1 base; J trimming: 4 bases; junction bases outside the gene matches: 8. CDR3 size: 15 residues. DNA of the CDR3: TGTGCCAGCAGCTTGTCGCAGGGAGGGATTTACGAGCAGTACTTC. Translated, it gives CASSLSQGGIYEQYF.

V is TRBV10-1 and J is TRBJ2-4; TRBD1 is a possible D gene (6 bases). Germline V gene lookup returns CDR1 WNHNN and CDR2 SYGVQD (reference sequence). This CDR3 contains 15 residues. V lost 6 bases, J lost 3 bases, and 15 bases lay in between. This CDR3 reads CASRTGKGNKNIQYF. CDR3 nucleotide sequence: TGCGCCAGCAGAACAGGGAAGGGGAACAAAAACATTCAGTACTTC.

V usage is TRBV5-5 and J usage is TRBJ2-3; 8 positions match TRBD2. The CDR3 consists of 15 residues. CDR1 and CDR2 (germline): SGHKS, YYEKEE (reference sequence). V shed 4 bases and J 0 bases; nucleotides not matched to a gene: 4. The CDR3 nucleotides are TGTGCCAGCAGCCAACTAGCGGCCAGCACAGATACGCAGTATTTT. Translating it yields CASSQLAASTDTQYF.

The chain uses TRBV10-2 and TRBJ1-2; 9 bases line up with TRBD1. V shed 5 bases, J shed 0 bases, and the junction held 7 bases outside the gene matches. The CDR3 loop spans 16 amino acids. Germline lookup yields CDR1 WSHSY and CDR2 SAAADI. The CDR3 DNA is TGCGCCAGCAGTACCTCACGGACAGGGGCTAACTATGGCTACACCTTC. Its translation is CASSTSRTGANYGYTF.

This sequence joins TRBV19 and TRBJ2-7, with 7 bases that match TRBD1. Germline-derived CDR1 and CDR2 are LNHDA and SQIVND (reference sequence). The CDR3 spans 14 residues. Trimming took 3 bases from V and 4 from J; bases not matched to a gene: 6. CDR3 DNA sequence: TGTGCCAGTAGTATCCTCCAGGGGGAGTACGAGCAGTACTTC. Protein product: CASSILQGEYEQYF.

The CDR3 is CASSTGQGEDYGYTF. CDR3 DNA: TGTGCCAGCAGCACCGGACAGGGTGAAGACTATGGCTACACCTTC. The chain employs TRBV7-9 and TRBJ1-2; 8 positions agree with TRBD1. CDR1 and CDR2 (germline): SEHNR, FQNEAQ (reference sequence). This CDR3 is 15 amino acids long. Germline trimming cut 5 bases from V and 3 bases from J; bases unmatched to any gene: 8.

V and J are TRBV6-6 and TRBJ2-6, with 7 bases matching TRBD1. Trimming removed 5 bases from V and 4 bases from J; junction bases left unmatched: 11. CDR3 length equals 17 residues. Germline V gives CDR1 MNHNY, CDR2 SVGAGI (reference sequence). The CDR3 coding sequence is TGTGCCAGCAGTCCCGGACAGGCTATTGGGGGGGCCAACGTCCTGACTTTC. This gives the protein CASSPGQAIGGANVLTF.

This rearrangement joins TRBV2 to TRBJ1-5, with D perhaps matching TRBD1 (5 bases). The CDR3 runs 15 residues. Between the trimmed V and J ends, which lost 5 bases and 2 bases, there was a span of 13 bases. From germline, CDR1 is SNHLY and CDR2 FYNNEI. The CDR3 is CASSFGRAGNQPQHF. The CDR3 nucleotides read TGTGCCAGCAGTTTCGGCAGGGCGGGCAATCAGCCCCAGCATTTT.

V gene TRBV10-3 combines with J gene TRBJ2-6, with TRBD2 matching over 11 bases. Germline V gene data show CDR1 as ENHRY and CDR2 as SYGVKD. The CDR3 contains 17 residues. V lost 0 bases to trimming and J lost 2 bases; unmatched junction nucleotides: 0. CDR3 amino acids: CAISESTSGAGANVLTF. For the CDR3, the DNA is TGTGCCATCAGTGAGTCGACTAGCGGGGCTGGGGCCAACGTCCTGACTTTC.

This rearrangement joins TRBV7-9 to TRBJ2-2, with 8 nucleotides matching TRBD2. V lost 5 bases and J lost 1; bases outside the gene matches: 6. Germline lookup yields CDR1 SEHNR and CDR2 FQNEAQ (reference sequence). The CDR3 is made up of 16 amino acids. CDR3 protein: CASSPSLAGNTGELFF. DNA for the CDR3: TGTGCCAGCAGCCCGTCGCTAGCGGGGAACACCGGGGAGCTGTTTTTT.

This rearrangement joins TRBV2 to TRBJ1-2; D remains ambiguous. Trimming took 1 base from V and 8 from J, leaving 11 bases between them. The germline V gene encodes CDR1 SNHLY and CDR2 FYNNEI. This CDR3 is built from 13 residues. The CDR3 protein is CASSEVSVWGYTF. The DNA for the CDR3 is TGTGCCAGCAGTGAAGTATCAGTGTGGGGCTACACCTTC.

This clone was observed a single time. V gene TRBV19 combines with J gene TRBJ2-3, with D maybe TRBD2 (5 bases). V was pared by 6 bases and J by 2 bases, with 15 bases between. This CDR3 contains 15 residues. CDR1 and CDR2 from the germline V gene are LNHDA and SQIVND (reference sequence). CDR3 in amino acids: CASRAVRRNTDTQYF. In DNA form, the CDR3 reads TGTGCCAGTAGGGCTGTCAGGAGGAACACAGATACGCAGTATTTT.

This clone appeared a few times. The chain joins TRBV7-9 to TRBJ1-6; D is uncertain. The CDR3 extends over 12 amino acids. The V end lost 7 bases, the J end lost 9 bases, and 10 bases lay between the germline ends. CDR1 and CDR2 from the germline V gene are SEHNR and FQNEAQ (reference sequence). CDR3 in amino acids: CASTLGGSPLHF. For the CDR3, the DNA is TGTGCCAGCACCTTGGGAGGTTCACCCCTCCACTTT.

The chain couples TRBV6-1 to TRBJ1-1; possible D gene TRBD1, 5 bases. Germline CDR1 reads MNHNS; CDR2 reads SASEGT. The germline V and J ends were trimmed by 3 bases and 4 bases, with 9 bases remaining between them. The CDR3 is 13 amino acids. This CDR3 is CASSDPGFTEAFF. The CDR3 DNA sequence: TGTGCCAGCAGTGACCCAGGGTTCACTGAAGCTTTCTTT.

The chain has TRBV7-2 and TRBJ2-1; 12 bases are a match to TRBD2. Losses at the gene ends were 1 base for V and 5 bases for J; bases not matched to a gene: 3. Germline CDR1 SGHTA, CDR2 FQGNSA. CDR3 size: 16 residues. The CDR3 loop is CASSLGTSGAHNEQFF. CDR3 DNA sequence: TGTGCCAGCAGCTTAGGGACTAGCGGGGCACACAATGAGCAGTTCTTC.

The V and J genes are TRBV11-3 and TRBJ2-1; no firm D call. This CDR3 comprises 12 residues. Germline lookup yields CDR1 SGHNT and CDR2 YENEEA. Trimming removed 5 bases from V and 9 bases from J, with 11 bases in between. The CDR3 reads CASSLPPGEQFF. In DNA, the CDR3 is TGTGCCAGCAGCCTCCCCCCCGGTGAGCAGTTCTTC.

The gene calls are TRBV7-2 and TRBJ1-1, with D unclear. V gave up 5 bases and J gave up 1 base, with 8 bases separating them. The germline V gene encodes CDR1 SGHTA and CDR2 FQGNSA. This CDR3 contains 13 residues. The CDR3 spells CASSIGGNTEAFF. CDR3 DNA sequence: TGTGCCAGCAGCATCGGAGGGAACACTGAAGCTTTCTTT.

V usage is TRBV5-4 and J usage is TRBJ2-7, with 9 nucleotides matching TRBD1. This CDR3 is built from 13 residues. Germline-derived CDR1 and CDR2 are SGHNT and YYREEE (reference sequence). The trim removed 4 bases at V and 3 bases at J, leaving 2 bases unmatched. The CDR3 sequence: CASSGGQGYEQYF. The CDR3 nucleotides read TGTGCCAGCAGCGGGGGACAGGGCTACGAGCAGTACTTC.

V gene TRBV4-1 combines with J gene TRBJ2-7, with D possibly matching TRBD1 (5 bases). The CDR3 is 17 amino acids. Germline CDR1 reads MGHRA; CDR2 reads YSYEKL. The V gene lost 1 base and the J gene lost 2 bases, with 18 bases spanning the gap. The CDR3 DNA follows: TGCGCCAGCAGCCAAGTGGAGCCCTCGGACATGCCCTACGAGCAGTACTTC. Its protein is CASSQVEPSDMPYEQYF.

This chain connects TRBV7-9 to TRBJ2-2, with D possibly being TRBD2 (6 bases). This CDR3 has 17 residues. The ends were cut back, 6 bases at V and 2 bases at J, with 19 bases in the middle. The germline V gene has CDR1 SEHNR and CDR2 FQNEAQ (reference sequence). The CDR3 sequence is CASRRILADPNTGELFF. The CDR3, as DNA: TGTGCCAGCAGAAGAATTTTAGCGGACCCCAACACCGGGGAGCTGTTTTTT. The complete variable domain, with remaining parts taken from reference TRBV7-9 and TRBJ2-2, reads DTGVSQNPRHKITKRGQNVTFRCDPISEHNRLYWYRQTLGQGPEFLTYFQNEAQLEKSRLLSDRFSAERPKGSFSTLEIQRTEQGDSAMYLCASRRILADPNTGELFFGEGSRLTVL.

This clone appeared a single time. This sequence joins TRBV5-6 and TRBJ1-2; 7 bases fit TRBD1. Germline CDR1 and CDR2: SGHDT and YYEEEE. Unmatched junction bases numbered 6, after V lost 4 bases and J lost 0 bases. The CDR3 covers 15 residues. The DNA of the CDR3 is TGTGCCAGCAGCCCGGACGGGACAGCTAACTATGGCTACACCTTC. Protein: CASSPDGTANYGYTF.

The genes are TRBV5-4 and TRBJ2-5, with a weak D call TRBD1 (6 bases). The V end was cut by 0 bases, the J end by 1 base, with 10 bases between. There are 15 residues in the CDR3. The germline CDR1 and CDR2 sequences are SGHNT and YYREEE (reference sequence). The CDR3 region has the DNA TGTGCCAGCAGCTTGGCGGGACATTCCCAAGAGACCCAGTACTTC. This encodes CASSLAGHSQETQYF.

This rearrangement joins TRBV6-6 to TRBJ2-1, with 10 bases fitting TRBD1. V lost 6 bases, J lost 6 bases, and 11 bases stayed unmatched. Germline assignment: CDR1 MNHNY and CDR2 SVGAGI (reference sequence). The CDR3 consists of 16 residues. CDR3 DNA sequence: TGTGCCAGCAGCCTAAGCCGGGGGACAGGGGCCAATGAGCAGTTCTTC. It is translated as CASSLSRGTGANEQFF.